Listed below are T cell receptor beta chains from one sample, sequenced in a study of OX40 agonist ivuxolimab in advanced cancers. Sequenced by immunoSEQ multiplex PCR; TCRdb stores in-frame clones only, minus some. The sample comprises roughly 28,000 clones, approximately 81% of which are singletons, and around 15% rests with the top ten. This specimen consisted of CD4+ or CD8+ T cells sorted from blood, obtained in a trial of the OX40 agonist ivuxolimab. Every receptor here comes from an adult with an advanced solid tumor such as melanoma, head and neck, liver or kidney cancer. CDR3s include the opening cysteine and the closing phenylalanine or tryptophan. The D gene is left open where the match is weak. Size tells how often a clone was seen (once, few, many) or the class of an expanded clone, and some rows leave it out.

j_call clone_size v_call d_call cdr3_nt cdr3_aa
TRBJ2-7 - TRBV13 - TGTGCCAGCAGCTTCCAGGGGCTATACGAGCAGTACTTC CASSFQGLYEQYF
TRBJ1-1 few TRBV7-3 - TGTGCCAGCAGCTTGGCAGGGAAAGGAACTGAAGCTTTCTTT CASSLAGKGTEAFF
TRBJ1-5 few TRBV10-3 TRBD1 TGTGCCATCAGTCAGGGGGGACATCAGCCCCAGCATTTT CAISQGGHQPQHF
TRBJ2-2 - TRBV5-1 - TGCGCCAGCAGCTTGGTGGGGGCGAACACCGGGGAGCTGTTTTTT CASSLVGANTGELFF
TRBJ1-1 - TRBV7-9 TRBD1 TGTGCCAGCAGCGATCGACAGGGGTGGAACACTGAAGCTTTCTTT CASSDRQGWNTEAFF
TRBJ2-7 - TRBV4-1 TRBD2 TGCGCCAGCAGCCACCCCGGGCTAGCGGAGTACGAGCAGTACTTC CASSHPGLAEYEQYF
TRBJ1-1 - TRBV7-9 TRBD1 TGTGCCAGCAGCTTAGGACAGGGGAGCACTGAAGCTTTCTTT CASSLGQGSTEAFF
TRBJ2-7 few TRBV4-3 - TGCGCCAGCAGCCCTGTGGAGGAAAGCTCCTACGAGCAGTACTTC CASSPVEESSYEQYF
TRBJ1-5 - TRBV7-2 - TGTGCCAGCAGCCAATTATCCGCGGGGTCCATAATTTGGCCCCAGCATTTT CASSQLSAGSIIWPQHF
TRBJ1-1 - TRBV4-2 - TGTGCCAGCAGCCAAGGGACAGAGATGAACACTGAAGCTTTCTTT CASSQGTEMNTEAFF
TRBJ2-3 - TRBV5-1 TRBD1 TGCGCCAGCAGCAGGGACAGCCGTCGTATGACAGATACGCAGTATTTT CASSRDSRRMTDTQYF
TRBJ2-7 - TRBV5-1 TRBD1 TGCGCCAGCAGCTTGAGTTCACAGGGGCCCTACGAGCAGTACTTC CASSLSSQGPYEQYF
TRBJ1-2 few TRBV7-9 - TGTGCCAGCAGCACATCATTAGACAGCTATGGCTACACCTTC CASSTSLDSYGYTF
TRBJ2-7 - TRBV19 - TGTGCCAGTAGTATTACAGGATCCGAGCAGTACTTC CASSITGSEQYF
TRBJ2-2 - TRBV7-9 - TGTGCCAGCAGCTTAACCCCGACGGTCACCGGGGAGCTGTTTTTT CASSLTPTVTGELFF
TRBJ1-1 - TRBV7-9 TRBD1 TGTGCCAGCAGCGGACGGGACAGAGAGAACACTGAAGCTTTCTTT CASSGRDRENTEAFF
TRBJ2-1 - TRBV30 - TGTGCCTGCTCTAGGGGCGGTACCTACAATGAGCAGTTCTTC CACSRGGTYNEQFF
TRBJ2-2 - TRBV27 - TGTGCCAGCAGTTTTAACGGCGGTTCGAACACCGGGGAGCTGTTTTTT CASSFNGGSNTGELFF
TRBJ2-7 few TRBV7-2 - TGTGCCAGCCGAGTAGGGTGGAGGGAGCAGTACTTC CASRVGWREQYF
TRBJ2-1 few TRBV7-6 - TGTGCCAGCAGCTTAGGGGCCCCCAGCCTCATTTACAATGAGCAGTTCTTC CASSLGAPSLIYNEQFF
TRBJ2-2 - TRBV27 TRBD2 TGTGCCAGCAGTTTATCCCTTGCGCGGGGGGTTGGCACCGGGGAGCTGTTTTTT CASSLSLARGVGTGELFF
TRBJ1-5 - TRBV6-1 TRBD1 TGTGCCAGCGTTGACAGGGCTAATCAGCCCCAGCATTTT CASVDRANQPQHF
TRBJ2-7 - TRBV14 - TGTGCCAGCAGCCAAGATCTCTCCAGGTTCTACGAGCAGTACTTC CASSQDLSRFYEQYF
TRBJ1-1 - TRBV19 TRBD1 TGTGCCAGTAGTATGGGACAGGTGAACACTGAAGCTTTCTTT CASSMGQVNTEAFF
TRBJ2-5 - TRBV18 - TGTGCCAGCTCACCTTCCGGGGGCAAAGAGACCCAGTACTTC CASSPSGGKETQYF
TRBJ2-7 - TRBV2 - TGTGCCAGCAGGGACAGACCCTACGAGCAGTACTTC CASRDRPYEQYF
TRBJ1-2 few TRBV25-1 - TGTGCCAGCAGTTACACCTACTATGGCTACACCTTC CASSYTYYGYTF
TRBJ1-2 - TRBV2 - TGTGCCAGCAGTGAAGCCTTGGGGGCAAGCGGCTACACCTTC CASSEALGASGYTF
TRBJ2-4 - TRBV12-5 TRBD1 TGTGCTAGTGGCCGAGGGGGCGCAGAAAACATTCAGTACTTC CASGRGGAENIQYF
TRBJ2-7 - TRBV19 - TGTGCCAGTAGTATAGGGACCGAGCAGTACTTC CASSIGTEQYF
TRBJ2-1 - TRBV6-1 TRBD1 TGTGCCAGCAGTGGAGGACAGGGGGCGGGTAATGAGCAGTTCTTC CASSGGQGAGNEQFF
TRBJ1-4 - TRBV7-9 - TGTGCCAGCAGCTTACGGACTAATGAAAAACTGTTTTTT CASSLRTNEKLFF
TRBJ1-4 - TRBV5-4 TRBD1 TGTGCCAGCAGCTTAACAGGGGACTTGGAACTGTTTTTT CASSLTGDLELFF
TRBJ2-3 - TRBV9 - TGTGCCAGCAGCGTAGGAGGGGGGGCTTTCCCAGATACGCAGTATTTT CASSVGGGAFPDTQYF
TRBJ1-6 - TRBV7-9 - TGTGCCAGCAGCTTAGTAGGGGATAATTCACCCCTCCACTTT CASSLVGDNSPLHF
TRBJ1-6 - TRBV11-2 - TGTGCCAGCAGCTTAACTGCGGCTAATAATTCACCCCTCCACTTT CASSLTAANNSPLHF
TRBJ1-4 - TRBV5-1 TRBD1 TGCGCCAGCAGCTTGGGGGGACAGGGGCGTGAAAAACTGTTTTTT CASSLGGQGREKLFF
TRBJ1-2 - TRBV5-4 TRBD1 TGTGCCAGCAGCTTGGCTATCCGGGACAGGGAGTATGGCTACACCTTC CASSLAIRDREYGYTF
TRBJ2-2 - TRBV5-5 - TGTGCCAGCAGCTTACTCCGGTGGACCGGGGAGCTGTTTTTT CASSLLRWTGELFF
TRBJ2-3 - TRBV5-1 TRBD1 TGCGCCAGCAGCTGGGACAGGGTTACAGATACGCAGTATTTT CASSWDRVTDTQYF
TRBJ1-2 - TRBV19 TRBD1 TGTGCCGGCAAAGACAGGGATAATAACTATGGCTACACCTTC CAGKDRDNNYGYTF
TRBJ1-2 - TRBV9 - TGTGCCAGCAGCGTAGGTCGGACTAACTATGGCTACACCTTC CASSVGRTNYGYTF
TRBJ2-7 - TRBV13 - TGCGCCAGCAGCCCTGTGGAGGAAAGCTCCTACGAGCAGTACTTC CASSPVEESSYEQYF
TRBJ2-5 - TRBV5-5 TRBD1 TGTGCCAGCAGCTCGGGACAGGGGGCTGAGACCCAGTACTTC CASSSGQGAETQYF